This TCR beta chain derives from a study of vaccination effects on CD4 cells after COVID-19. Study context: Post-vaccine specimens arrived a median 72 days past the second dose. Study results and limitations: Nearly all vaccine-induced clones in healthy recipients recognized only SARS-CoV-2. The study found marked clonal contraction of infection- and vaccine-induced clones late after vaccination.

Germline V gene sequence: CDR1 SEHNR, CDR2 FQNEAQ (reference sequence). The CDR3 consists of 14 residues. Trimming took off 4 bases at V and 0 bases at J, with 7 bases between the two ends. Before sequencing took place, the ViraFEST assay used viral peptide pools to expand antigen-specific CD4+ T cells. CD4+ T cells were isolated after around 10 days of culture. Vaccination of participants consisted of two doses of either the BNT162b2 or mRNA-1273 vaccine. The culture medium for two million PBMC per well included roughly 10 IU/ml IL-2 and around 10 ug/ml peptides. This clone came up a few times. The antigen remains undetermined. Generated by immunoSEQ multiplex PCR, the TCRdb table keeps only in-frame clones and is missing some. The repertoire holds 25,000 to 30,000 clones, with 65% to 80% as singletons.

This clonotype was obtained from a human donor who received a COVID-19 vaccine. The material was CD4+ T cells from PBMCs cultured with HCoV-NL63 spike peptides, obtained after COVID-19 vaccination. V gene TRBV7-9 combines with J gene TRBJ1-3; D unresolved. CDR3 nucleotides: TGTGCCAGCAGCTCCGGGCCCTCTGGAAACACCATATATTTT. Amino acid sequence: CASSSGPSGNTIYF.